These 21 T cell receptor beta chains came from one sample sequenced in a study of beta chain features in type 1 diabetes. The study reverse transcribed the entire isolated RNA, so it sequenced expressed TCRB transcripts. Libraries were prepared by immunoSEQ multiplex PCR; TCRdb keeps only in-frame clonotypes and omits some of them. The table lists fewer than 500,000 clones, approximately 15% of them singletons. Material: naive CD4+ T cells from blood. The receptor set was obtained from a man aged 25 to 45 in good health.

The chain combines TRBV10-3 with TRBJ2-1; D might be TRBD2 (5 bases). Germline CDR1 and CDR2: ENHRY and SYGVKD. V lost 10 bases and J 6 bases, leaving 10 bases between the germline ends. The CDR3 runs to 11 residues. CDR3 sequence reads: CATEGSNEQFF. CDR3 DNA: TGTGCCACCGAGGGTAGCAATGAGCAGTTCTTC.

The chain is built from TRBV7-8 and TRBJ2-5, with D perhaps matching TRBD2 (5 bases). Germline CDR1 SGHVS, CDR2 FQNEAQ. This CDR3 has 14 residues. Deletions cut 1 base from V and 4 bases from J, with 10 bases between. CDR3 loop: CASSLGPGIETQYF. The CDR3 coding sequence is TGTGCCAGCAGCTTAGGGCCGGGGATAGAGACCCAGTACTTC.

The chain employs TRBV21-1 and TRBJ1-1. TRBV21-1 is a documented pseudogene. This CDR3 is built from 14 residues. The CDR3 reads CASRDPRRPTEAFF. CDR3 coding DNA: TGTGCCAGTCGGGACCCTCGACGGCCCACTGAAGCTTTCTTT.

The rearrangement links TRBV2 to TRBJ2-1; TRBD1 matches at 8 bases. Losses at the gene ends were 0 bases for V and 11 bases for J; bases not matched to a gene: 3. CDR1 is SNHLY, CDR2 FYNNEI, per germline. The CDR3 is 13 residues long. This CDR3 reads CASSEATGVQQFF. The CDR3 DNA follows: TGTGCCAGCAGTGAAGCGACAGGGGTTCAGCAGTTCTTC.

This clone showed up just a few times. V gene TRBV11-2 combines with J gene TRBJ2-7, with D tentatively TRBD1 or TRBD2 (6 bases each). CDR1 and CDR2 (germline): SGHAT, FQNNGV. Between the trimmed V and J ends, which lost 2 bases and 4 bases, there was a span of 18 bases. CDR3 size: 16 residues. As DNA, the CDR3 is TGTGCCAGCAGCTTAAGGCCGCCGGGGGCAGAGTACGAGCAGTACTTC. Its translation: CASSLRPPGAEYEQYF.

The chain employs TRBV6-6 and TRBJ1-5; TRBD1 aligns across 8 bases. With V trimmed by 5 bases and J by 3 bases, 6 bases remained unmatched. This CDR3 has 15 residues. Germline V lookup: CDR1 MNHNY, CDR2 SVGAGI (reference sequence). This CDR3 is CASSTKQGANQPQHF. CDR3 DNA: TGTGCCAGCAGTACCAAGCAGGGGGCCAATCAGCCCCAGCATTTT.

This clone was detected a few times. V is TRBV14 and J is TRBJ1-1; 7 bases are a match to TRBD1. The CDR3 has 15 residues. CDR1 and CDR2 (germline): SGHDN, FVKESK. The V gene end was trimmed by 4 bases and the J gene end by 4 bases; junction bases not matched to a gene: 9. The CDR3 loop reads CASSPWQGVVTEAFF. The CDR3 DNA is TGTGCCAGCAGCCCCTGGCAGGGGGTGGTCACTGAAGCTTTCTTT.

The chain combines TRBV4-1 with TRBJ2-7; D unresolved. The CDR3 covers 13 residues. The germline V gene has CDR1 MGHRA and CDR2 YSYEKL. Trimming cost V 4 bases and J 3 bases, with 10 bases left between them. The chain's CDR3 is CASSLDPRYEQYF. The DNA of the CDR3 is TGCGCCAGCAGCCTGGACCCTCGCTACGAGCAGTACTTC.

This clone has just a few counts. The gene calls are TRBV7-9 and TRBJ1-2, with D hard to call. This CDR3 has 14 residues. Trimming stripped 5 bases from V and 5 bases from J, with 15 bases between. Germline V lookup: CDR1 SEHNR, CDR2 FQNEAQ (reference sequence). The CDR3 sequence: CASSPTGLEYGYTF. As DNA, the CDR3 is TGTGCCAGCAGCCCCACCGGGTTAGAATATGGCTACACCTTC.

This clone was observed at least ten times. The V gene is TRBV30, the J gene TRBJ2-1; D tentatively reads TRBD1 or TRBD2 (5 bases each). V dropped 1 base and J dropped 7 bases, with 14 bases sitting between them. Germline assignment: CDR1 GTSNPN and CDR2 SVGIG (reference sequence). The CDR3 spans 14 residues. CDR3: CAWSEPLGTNEQFF. The DNA for the CDR3 is TGTGCCTGGAGTGAGCCCCTGGGGACGAATGAGCAGTTCTTC. Full variable domain (remainder filled in from reference TRBV30 and TRBJ2-1): SQTIHQWPATLVQPVGSPLSLECTVEGTSNPNLYWYRQAAGRGLQLLFYSVGIGQISSEVPQNLSASRPQDRQFILSSKKLLLSDSGFYLCAWSEPLGTNEQFFGPGTRLTVL.

CDR3 DNA: TGTGCCAGCAGCGTGGGACTAGCGGGAGTCAATGAGCAGTTCTTC. Residues: CASSVGLAGVNEQFF. The chain links TRBV11-2 to TRBJ2-1; TRBD2 matches 14 bases. CDR3 size: 15 residues. V trimming: 5 bases; J trimming: 6 bases; junction bases outside the gene matches: 3. Germline V lookup: CDR1 SGHAT, CDR2 FQNNGV.

This clone was observed a few times. The rearrangement joins TRBV13 to TRBJ1-1; 10 bases are a match to TRBD1. This CDR3 spans 14 amino acids. Germline CDR1 PRHDT, CDR2 FYEKMQ (reference sequence). With V trimmed by 5 bases and J by 4 bases, 4 bases remained unmatched. Here the CDR3 DNA reads TGTGCCAGCAGCGTAAGGGACAGGGGCACTGAAGCTTTCTTT. This sequence encodes CASSVRDRGTEAFF.

The chain employs TRBV7-2 and TRBJ2-1; D call uncertain. Between the trimmed V and J ends, which lost 1 base and 9 bases, there was a span of 13 bases. Per the germline V gene, CDR1 is SGHTA and CDR2 is FQGNSA. CDR3 size: 14 residues. Written as DNA, the CDR3 is TGTGCCAGCAGCTTAGTAGGCGCAGTGGGTGAGCAGTTCTTC. This translates into CASSLVGAVGEQFF.

This clone was counted between two and nine times. This chain links TRBV4-3 with TRBJ1-2; D might be TRBD1 (5 bases). Germline V CDR1 and CDR2: LGHNA, YSLEER. The V end lost 4 bases, the J end lost 4 bases, and 19 bases lay between the germline ends. The length of the CDR3 is 16 residues. The CDR3 DNA reads TGCGCCAGCAGCCTCAACGGGGGGTCAGTAGCCTATGGCTACACCTTC. This sequence encodes CASSLNGGSVAYGYTF.

This chain connects TRBV7-2 to TRBJ2-7; D is possibly TRBD1 (5 bases). The V end was cut by 6 bases, the J end by 0 bases, with 12 bases between. Per germline, CDR1 SGHTA and CDR2 FQGNSA. The CDR3 totals 14 residues. The CDR3 DNA reads as TGTGCCAGCAGAAGACAGTGGAGCTCCTACGAGCAGTACTTC. Amino acids: CASRRQWSSYEQYF.

The chain is built from TRBV6-5 and TRBJ1-2; 7 positions agree with TRBD1. Germline CDR1 reads MNHEY; CDR2 reads SVGAGI. The CDR3 contains 11 residues. V lost 6 bases to trimming and J lost 5 bases; unmatched junction nucleotides: 0. The CDR3 loop reads CASRTGYGYTF. Here the CDR3 DNA reads TGTGCCAGCAGGACAGGGTATGGCTACACCTTC.

This sequence joins TRBV5-1 and TRBJ2-1; D gene uncertain. The germline gives CDR1 SGHRS, CDR2 YFSETQ. The CDR3 is 14 amino acids. With 0 bases removed from V and 6 bases from J, the gap between germline ends came to 10 bases. The CDR3 sequence is CASSLAPKSNEQFF. The CDR3 coding sequence is TGCGCCAGCAGCTTGGCCCCCAAAAGCAATGAGCAGTTCTTC.

In this sample, this clone turned up a few times. The chain is built from TRBV29-1 and TRBJ2-7, with D perhaps assigned TRBD1 or TRBD2 (5 bases each). Germline V gene sequence: CDR1 SQVTM, CDR2 ANQGSEA. CDR3 size: 16 residues. Trimming shortened V by 7 bases and J by 1 base, and 23 bases separated the two germline ends. This CDR3 is CSASQGRFGESYEQYF. The DNA of the CDR3 is TGCAGCGCATCCCAGGGAAGGTTCGGGGAGTCCTACGAGCAGTACTTC.

With regard to this clone: Different DNA sequences within this sample yield the same CDR3. The J gene is TRBJ2-3, the V gene TRBV5-1, with D perhaps matching TRBD2 (5 bases). Germline lookup yields CDR1 SGHRS and CDR2 YFSETQ. Trimming shortened V by 0 bases and J by 6 bases, and 8 bases separated the two germline ends. The CDR3 totals 13 residues. The chain's CDR3 is CASSLVGEDTQYF. In DNA, the CDR3 is TGCGCCAGCAGCTTGGTGGGAGAGGATACGCAGTATTTT. Variable domain in full (rest from reference TRBV5-1 and TRBJ2-3): KAGVTQTPRYLIKTRGQQVTLSCSPISGHRSVSWYQQTPGQGLQFLFEYFSETQRNKGNFPGRFSGRQFSNSRSEMNVSTLELGDSALYLCASSLVGEDTQYFGPGTRLTVL.

On this clone: Other DNA sequences in this specimen translate into the identical CDR3. This chain links TRBV18 with TRBJ2-5; D is unclear. Trimming took off 3 bases at V and 1 base at J, with 3 bases between the two ends. This CDR3 has 12 residues. Germline CDR1 reads KGHSH; CDR2 reads LQKENI. The CDR3 reads CASSPRQETQYF. The CDR3, as DNA: TGTGCCAGCTCACCGCGCCAAGAGACCCAGTACTTC.

This clone occurred a few times. Other DNA sequences from this sample encode an identical CDR3 as well. The V and J genes are TRBV9 and TRBJ2-2; D ambiguous. V shed 0 bases and J shed 5 bases, with 11 bases lying between them. CDR3 length equals 15 residues. Germline CDR1 SGDLS, CDR2 YYNGEE. This chain's CDR3 is CASSVANSGTGELFF. The CDR3 coding sequence is TGTGCCAGCAGCGTAGCGAACAGTGGTACCGGGGAGCTGTTTTTT.